Presented here are 6 T cell receptor beta chains from one specimen sequenced in a study of CD4 T cells in relation to SARS-CoV-2 and coronaviruses. Their target antigens are unknown. TCRdb's table, derived via immunoSEQ multiplex PCR, lists solely in-frame clones and lacks some. The table includes around 31,000 clones, less than 80% detected once. Before the COVID-19 pandemic, during about 2010-2019, CD4+ T cells were taken from unexposed donors. CD4+ T cells were isolated from the cells after around 10 days of culture. Sequencing was carried out using CD4+ T cells from PBMCs, cultured in vitro. Receptor source: a human donor in good health.

The J gene is TRBJ1-1, the V gene TRBV30; D is possibly TRBD1 (5 bases). The ends were cut back, 4 bases at V and 3 bases at J, with 12 bases in the middle. Germline CDR1 is GTSNPN and CDR2 is SVGIG (reference sequence). The CDR3 sequence is 13 residues long. The CDR3 coding sequence is TGTGCCTGGACAGGGACTCGTGACACTGAAGCTTTCTTT. Translation gives CAWTGTRDTEAFF.

The chain links TRBV28 to TRBJ1-5; 9 bases map to TRBD1. Germline-derived CDR1 and CDR2 are MDHEN and SYDVKM. V was clipped by 4 bases and J by 5 bases; unmatched bases: 6. The CDR3 loop spans 15 amino acids. The DNA of the CDR3 is TGTGCCAGCAGTTCTCTGACAGGGGGGGATCAGCCCCAGCATTTT. As protein: CASSSLTGGDQPQHF.

The chain combines TRBV12-3 or TRBV12-4 with TRBJ2-5; D unclear. This CDR3 is 13 amino acids long. V was cut by 1 base and J by 5 bases, with 8 bases left in between. In nucleotides, the CDR3 is TGTGCCAGCAGTTTAGACGTTTTCGAGACCCAGTACTTC. It encodes CASSLDVFETQYF.

This clone was counted only a few times. The rearrangement links TRBV7-8 to TRBJ2-3, with D possibly TRBD2 on 6 matching bases. Trimming took 1 base from V and 1 from J, leaving 15 bases between them. The germline CDR1 and CDR2 sequences are SGHVS and FQNEAQ. There are 17 residues in the CDR3. The DNA of the CDR3 is TGTGCCAGCAGCTTAGTAACGGGAGTTAGGGGCACAGATACGCAGTATTTT. Translation: CASSLVTGVRGTDTQYF.

The V call is TRBV29-1, the J call TRBJ2-7; D is tentatively TRBD1 or TRBD2 (5 bases each). The CDR3 contains 13 residues. Germline assignment: CDR1 SQVTM and CDR2 ANQGSEA. Between the trimmed V and J ends, which lost 7 bases and 1 base, there was a span of 14 bases. CDR3 amino acids: CSAAGTSSYEQYF. In DNA form, the CDR3 reads TGCAGCGCGGCCGGGACGTCTTCCTACGAGCAGTACTTC.

The chain is built from TRBV12-3 or TRBV12-4 and TRBJ1-5; no reliable D call. With 8 bases removed from V and 5 bases from J, the gap between germline ends came to 13 bases. The length of the CDR3 is 13 residues. CDR3 residues: CASGSRRDQPQHF. The CDR3 DNA reads as TGTGCCAGCGGGTCCCGGAGGGATCAGCCCCAGCATTTT.